The count of the clone carrying this T cell receptor (beta chain) is one. Its cognate antigen is unknown. This table comes from immunoSEQ multiplex PCR, and its TCRdb copy is limited to in-frame clones, with some not included. Found here are over 150,000 clones, approximately 90% of them singletons; the top ten hold 3% to 3.5%. These data come from a study of T cell responses to AZD1222 COVID-19 vaccine. Across the whole study: It was second doses at about 4 or about 12 weeks that were pooled.

Overall study findings and caveats: Repertoire sampling was restricted to post-peak T cell response timepoints. A mostly white British donor set with more females was recruited, and clonal diversity was possibly underestimated. Once two AZD1222 doses were given, Spike-specific TCR breadth and depth went up.

CDR3 length: 17 amino acids. CDR1 and CDR2 from the germline V gene are LGHDT and YNNKEL (reference sequence). Deletions cut 1 base from V and 2 bases from J, with 12 bases between. The TCR sequence derives from an adult in good health. The chain joins TRBV3-1 (or the pseudogene TRBV3-2) to TRBJ2-6, with D possibly being TRBD1 (5 bases). Source: peripheral blood, taken on day 0 of AZD1222 vaccination. This CDR3 is CASSQVQGLAGANVLTF. CDR3 nucleotides: TGTGCCAGCAGCCAAGTGCAGGGTCTGGCTGGGGCCAACGTCCTGACTTTC.